Each of the 15 T cell receptor beta chains below was sequenced from the same sample in a study of cytomegalovirus exposure and HLA in healthy donors. PCR was performed using 60 Vbeta and 13 Jbeta primers. Method: immunoSEQ multiplex PCR; TCRdb's copy keeps in-frame clones and lacks some. The repertoire has about 110,000 clones, over 55% of them found once; the top ten carry roughly 2.8%. Sequenced: PBMCs. All receptors come from a female donor in good health and CMV-seronegative.

This chain joins TRBV7-2 and TRBJ2-7, with 9 positions matching TRBD1. The V segment lost 5 bases and the J segment 2 bases; nucleotides outside the gene matches: 4. Germline V gives CDR1 SGHTA, CDR2 FQGNSA. CDR3 length: 14 amino acids. DNA for the CDR3: TGTGCCAGCAGCACTGGACAGGGGCCCTACGAGCAGTACTTC. Residues: CASSTGQGPYEQYF.

Of note for this clone: A junction end diverges from the germline sequence, so it may reflect a read error. The rearrangement joins TRBV9 to TRBJ2-3; 8 bases match TRBD2. CDR3 size: 16 residues. CDR1 and CDR2 (germline): SGDLS, YYNGEE. The CDR3 spells CACSLATSGLTDTQYF. The CDR3, as DNA: TGTGCCTGCAGCCTCGCCACTAGCGGTCTCACAGATACGCAGTATTTT.

CDR3 bases: TGCGCCAGCAGTGCGATAACAGAAAACACTGAAGCTTTCTTT. The encoded protein is CASSAITENTEAFF. The chain uses TRBV10-2 and TRBJ1-1, with no clear D. CDR3 size: 14 residues. Between the trimmed V and J ends, which lost 4 bases and 2 bases, there was a span of 11 bases. CDR1 is WSHSY and CDR2 is SAAADI in the germline V gene.

Only a few counts were recorded for this clone. The CDR3 sequence is CASSLDGRASDTQYF. CDR3 DNA: TGCGCCAGCAGCTTGGACGGGAGGGCCTCAGATACGCAGTATTTT. The chain recombines TRBV5-1 with TRBJ2-3; 8 nucleotides match TRBD2. In germline, CDR1 is SGHRS, CDR2 YFSETQ. The V segment lost 0 bases and the J segment 4 bases; nucleotides outside the gene matches: 4. CDR3 size: 15 residues.

The chain has TRBV10-1 and TRBJ2-7, with TRBD2 matching 13 bases. The CDR3 runs 17 residues. CDR1 is WNHNN and CDR2 is SYGVQD in the germline V gene (reference sequence). Unmatched junction bases numbered 10, after V lost 5 bases and J lost 3 bases. CDR3 coding DNA: TGCGCCAGCAGTTCCACCGGGACTAGCGGGGACCTCTACGAGCAGTACTTC. Protein: CASSSTGTSGDLYEQYF.

The rearrangement joins TRBV7-2 to TRBJ2-7; the match to TRBD2 covers 9 bases. From germline, CDR1 is SGHTA and CDR2 FQGNSA. The CDR3 consists of 15 residues. V was clipped by 4 bases and J by 3 bases; unmatched bases: 7. The CDR3 region has the DNA TGTGCCAGCAGCTCCTCTAGCGGGACGGGCTACGAGCAGTACTTC. Amino acid sequence: CASSSSSGTGYEQYF.

V gene TRBV10-1 combines with J gene TRBJ2-2; 12 bases match TRBD2. CDR3 length: 17 amino acids. The germline gives CDR1 WNHNN, CDR2 SYGVQD (reference sequence). Unmatched junction bases numbered 5, after V lost 4 bases and J lost 2 bases. In nucleotides, the CDR3 is TGCGCCAGCAGTGCCCTTGGACTAGCGGGAAACACCGGGGAGCTGTTTTTT. This encodes CASSALGLAGNTGELFF.

This sequence joins TRBV4-2 and TRBJ2-2; D ambiguous. CDR1 and CDR2 from the germline V gene are LGHNA and YNFKEQ. V lost 4 bases and J lost 6, with 15 bases in between. CDR3 size: 15 residues. The CDR3 spells CASSPLVSVAGELFF. The CDR3 DNA follows: TGTGCCAGCAGCCCCCTAGTGAGCGTCGCCGGGGAGCTGTTTTTT.

This chain uses TRBV6-6 with TRBJ1-1; 7 bases are a match to TRBD1. This CDR3 has 15 residues. The germline V gene has CDR1 MNHNY and CDR2 SVGAGI (reference sequence). V lost 6 bases and J lost 4; bases outside the gene matches: 11. DNA of the CDR3: TGTGCCAGCAGGACAGACAGGGAGTCGGTCACTGAAGCTTTCTTT. It is translated as CASRTDRESVTEAFF.

The table lists this clone with a few counts. This chain joins TRBV7-3 and TRBJ2-2; TRBD2 agrees at 9 bases. Germline-derived CDR1 and CDR2 are SGHTA and FQGTGA. The CDR3 covers 15 residues. Trimming took 4 bases from V and 6 from J; bases not matched to a gene: 6. CDR3 coding DNA: TGTGCCAGCAGCTCGGATAGCGGGAGACCCGGGGAGCTGTTTTTT. It codes for CASSSDSGRPGELFF.

The rearrangement joins TRBV15 to TRBJ1-4; a weak D match, TRBD1 (6 bases). The V gene's germline CDR1 is LNHNV and CDR2 YYDKDF (reference sequence). This CDR3 has 18 amino acids. V was trimmed by 3 bases and J by 5 bases, leaving 22 bases between them. This CDR3 reads CATSSPEGGRGPNEKLFF. CDR3 in DNA: TGTGCCACCAGCAGCCCTGAGGGCGGCAGGGGCCCGAATGAAAAACTGTTTTTT.

This chain connects TRBV12-5 to TRBJ2-5; 8 nucleotides agree with TRBD2. The length of the CDR3 is 14 residues. The J segment lost 5 bases and the V segment lost 5 bases, leaving 7 bases of the junction unmatched. Germline-derived CDR1 and CDR2 are LGHNT and FRNRAP. DNA of the CDR3: TGTGCTAGTGGTACCGGGGGGGTCGTGGAGACCCAGTACTTC. This encodes CASGTGGVVETQYF.

The chain recombines TRBV28 with TRBJ2-1; weak D call: TRBD2 (5 bases). The germline V gene has CDR1 MDHEN and CDR2 SYDVKM. The V gene lost 2 bases and the J gene lost 2 bases, with 7 bases spanning the gap. CDR3 length equals 14 residues. DNA for the CDR3: TGTGCCAGCAGTTTAGCGACTACCTACAATGAGCAGTTCTTC. Protein sequence: CASSLATTYNEQFF.

The chain links TRBV10-2 to TRBJ1-1; TRBD1 aligns across 7 bases. CDR1 and CDR2 from the germline V gene are WSHSY and SAAADI. The CDR3 has 17 amino acids. Germline trimming cut 4 bases from V and 0 bases from J; bases unmatched to any gene: 11. CDR3 protein: CASSALPGQMMNTEAFF. DNA for the CDR3: TGCGCCAGCAGTGCCCTCCCGGGACAGATGATGAACACTGAAGCTTTCTTT.

This clone has only one observation. The chain links TRBV4-2 to TRBJ2-1, with D unclear. V was cut by 0 bases and J by 9 bases, with 9 bases left in between. The germline gives CDR1 LGHNA, CDR2 YNFKEQ. This CDR3 is 13 amino acids long. The CDR3 sequence is CASSQDLAGEQFF. CDR3 sequence (DNA): TGTGCCAGCAGCCAAGATTTGGCTGGTGAGCAGTTCTTC.